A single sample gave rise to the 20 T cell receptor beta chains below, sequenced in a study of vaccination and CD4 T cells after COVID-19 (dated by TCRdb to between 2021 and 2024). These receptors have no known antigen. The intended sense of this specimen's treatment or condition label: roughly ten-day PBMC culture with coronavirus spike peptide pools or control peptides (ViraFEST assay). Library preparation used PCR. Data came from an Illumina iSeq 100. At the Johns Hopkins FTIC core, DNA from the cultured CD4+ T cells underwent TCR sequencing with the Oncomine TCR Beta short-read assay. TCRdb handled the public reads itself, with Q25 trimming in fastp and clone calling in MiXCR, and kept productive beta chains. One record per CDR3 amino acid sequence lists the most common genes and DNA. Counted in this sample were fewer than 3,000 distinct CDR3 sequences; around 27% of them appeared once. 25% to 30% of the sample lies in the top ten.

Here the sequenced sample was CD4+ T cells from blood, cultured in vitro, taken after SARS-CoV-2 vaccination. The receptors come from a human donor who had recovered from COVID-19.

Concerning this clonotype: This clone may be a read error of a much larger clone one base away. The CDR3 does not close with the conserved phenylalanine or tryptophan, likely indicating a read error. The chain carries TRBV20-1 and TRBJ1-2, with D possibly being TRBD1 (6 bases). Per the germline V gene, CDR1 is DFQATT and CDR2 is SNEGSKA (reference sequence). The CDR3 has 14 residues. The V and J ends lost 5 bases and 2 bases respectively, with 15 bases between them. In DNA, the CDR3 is TGCAGTGCTCACCGAGGACAGTCCAACTATGGCTACACCCTC. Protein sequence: CSAHRGQSNYGYTL.

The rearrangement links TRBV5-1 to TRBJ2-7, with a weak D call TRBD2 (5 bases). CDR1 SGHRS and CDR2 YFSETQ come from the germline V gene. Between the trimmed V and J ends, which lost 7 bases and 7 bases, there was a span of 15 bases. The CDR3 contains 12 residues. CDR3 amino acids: CASRLGVEEQYF. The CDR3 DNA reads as TGCGCCAGCCGCCTCGGGGTCGAGGAGCAGTACTTC.

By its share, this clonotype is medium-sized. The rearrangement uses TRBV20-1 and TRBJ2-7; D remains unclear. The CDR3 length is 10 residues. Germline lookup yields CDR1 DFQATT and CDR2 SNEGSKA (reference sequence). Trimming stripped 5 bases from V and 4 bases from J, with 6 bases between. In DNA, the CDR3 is TGCAGTGCTGGCCGATACGAGCAGTACTTC. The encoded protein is CSAGRYEQYF.

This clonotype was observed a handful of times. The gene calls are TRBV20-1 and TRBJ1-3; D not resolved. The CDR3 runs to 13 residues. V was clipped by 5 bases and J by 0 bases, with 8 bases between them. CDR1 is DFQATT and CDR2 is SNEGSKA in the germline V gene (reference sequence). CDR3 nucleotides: TGCAGTGCTTCCCACATCTCTGGAAACACCATATATTTT. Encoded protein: CSASHISGNTIYF.

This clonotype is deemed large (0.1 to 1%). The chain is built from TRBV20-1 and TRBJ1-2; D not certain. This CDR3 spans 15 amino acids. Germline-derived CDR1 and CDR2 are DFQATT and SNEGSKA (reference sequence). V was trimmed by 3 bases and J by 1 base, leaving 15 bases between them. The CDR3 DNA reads TGCAGTGCTAGTAATCGGAAGAGAAATAACTATGGCTACACCTTC. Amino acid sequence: CSASNRKRNNYGYTF.

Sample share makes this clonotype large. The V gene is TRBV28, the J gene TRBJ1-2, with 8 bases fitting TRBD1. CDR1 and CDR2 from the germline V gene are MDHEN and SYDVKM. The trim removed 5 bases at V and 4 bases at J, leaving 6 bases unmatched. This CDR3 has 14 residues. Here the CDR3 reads CASSRQGASYGYTF. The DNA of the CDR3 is TGTGCCAGCAGTCGTCAGGGGGCCAGCTATGGCTACACCTTC.

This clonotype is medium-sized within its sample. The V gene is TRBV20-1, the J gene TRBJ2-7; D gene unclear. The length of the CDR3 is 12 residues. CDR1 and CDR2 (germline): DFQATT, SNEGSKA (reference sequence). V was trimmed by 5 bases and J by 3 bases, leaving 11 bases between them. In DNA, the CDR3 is TGCAGTGCTCGGTCGGCCGACTACGAGCAGTACTTC. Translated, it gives CSARSADYEQYF.

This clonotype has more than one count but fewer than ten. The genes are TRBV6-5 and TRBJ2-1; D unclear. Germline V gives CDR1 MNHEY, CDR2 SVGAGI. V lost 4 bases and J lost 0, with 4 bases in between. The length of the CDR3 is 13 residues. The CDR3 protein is CASSFSSYNEQFF. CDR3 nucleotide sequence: TGTGCCAGCAGTTTTAGCTCCTACAATGAGCAGTTCTTC.

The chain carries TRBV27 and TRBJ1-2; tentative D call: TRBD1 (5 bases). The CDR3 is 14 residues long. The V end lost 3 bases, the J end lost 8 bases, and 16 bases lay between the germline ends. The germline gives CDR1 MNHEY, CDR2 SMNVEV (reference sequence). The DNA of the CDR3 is TGTGCCAGCAGTTTCGGCCAGGGTAATATGGGCTACACCTTC. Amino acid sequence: CASSFGQGNMGYTF.

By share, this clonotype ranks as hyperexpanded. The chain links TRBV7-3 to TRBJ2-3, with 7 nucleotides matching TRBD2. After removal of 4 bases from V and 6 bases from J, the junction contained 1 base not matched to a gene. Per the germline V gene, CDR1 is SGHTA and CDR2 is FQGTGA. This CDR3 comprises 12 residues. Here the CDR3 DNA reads TGTGCCAGCAGCTCCGGGAGGGATACGCAGTATTTT. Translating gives CASSSGRDTQYF.

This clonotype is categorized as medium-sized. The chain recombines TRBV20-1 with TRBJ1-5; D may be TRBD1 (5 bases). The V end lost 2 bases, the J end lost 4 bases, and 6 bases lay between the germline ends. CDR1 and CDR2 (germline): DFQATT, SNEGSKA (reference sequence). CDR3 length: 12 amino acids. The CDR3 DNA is TGCAGTGCTAGACCAGGGAATCAGCCCCAGCATTTT. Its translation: CSARPGNQPQHF.

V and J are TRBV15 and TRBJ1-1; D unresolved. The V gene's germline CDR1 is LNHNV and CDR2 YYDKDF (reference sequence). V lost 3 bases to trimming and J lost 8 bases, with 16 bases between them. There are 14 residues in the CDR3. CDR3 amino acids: CATSSREGSSEAFF. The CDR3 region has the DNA TGTGCCACCAGCAGTAGGGAAGGGAGTAGCGAAGCTTTCTTT. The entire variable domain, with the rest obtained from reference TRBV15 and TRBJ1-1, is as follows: DAMVIQNPRYQVTQFGKPVTLSCSQTLNHNVMYWYQQKSSQAPKLLFHYYDKDFNNEADTPDNFQSRRPNTSFCFLDIRSPGLGDTAMYLCATSSREGSSEAFFGQGTRLTVV.

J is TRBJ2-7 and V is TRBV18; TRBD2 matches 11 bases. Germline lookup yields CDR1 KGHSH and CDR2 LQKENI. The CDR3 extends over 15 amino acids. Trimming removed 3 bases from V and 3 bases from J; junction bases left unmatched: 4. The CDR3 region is CASSPLAGGNYEQYF. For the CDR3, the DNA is TGTGCCAGCTCACCCTTAGCGGGGGGGAACTACGAGCAGTACTTC.

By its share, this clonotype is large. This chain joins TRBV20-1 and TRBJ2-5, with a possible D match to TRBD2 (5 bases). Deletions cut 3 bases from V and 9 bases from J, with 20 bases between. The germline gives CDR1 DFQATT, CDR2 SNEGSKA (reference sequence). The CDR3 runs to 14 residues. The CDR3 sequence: CSARDPGKKVPQYF. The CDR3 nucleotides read TGCAGTGCTAGGGACCCGGGAAAGAAGGTTCCCCAGTACTTC.

The chain's CDR3 is CASSLKGGGEQYF. Written as DNA, the CDR3 is TGTGCCAGCAGCTTAAAAGGGGGAGGCGAGCAGTACTTC. The chain couples TRBV5-4 to TRBJ2-7, with D perhaps being TRBD1 or TRBD2 (6 bases each). Germline V lookup: CDR1 SGHNT, CDR2 YYREEE (reference sequence). The CDR3 has 13 residues. Trimming took 2 bases from V and 6 from J, leaving 12 bases between them.

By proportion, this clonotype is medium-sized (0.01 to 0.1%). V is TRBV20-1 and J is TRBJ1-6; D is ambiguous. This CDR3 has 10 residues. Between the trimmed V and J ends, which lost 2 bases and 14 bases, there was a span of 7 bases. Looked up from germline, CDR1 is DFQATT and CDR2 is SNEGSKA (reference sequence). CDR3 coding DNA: TGCAGTGCTAGACACGACACCCTCCACTTT. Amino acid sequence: CSARHDTLHF.

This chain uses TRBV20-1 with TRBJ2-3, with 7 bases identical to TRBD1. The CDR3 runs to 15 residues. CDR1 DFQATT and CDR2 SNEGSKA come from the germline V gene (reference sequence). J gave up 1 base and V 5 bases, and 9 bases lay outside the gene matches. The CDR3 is CSAPTGVAGTDTQYF. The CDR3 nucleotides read TGCAGTGCTCCCACAGGGGTTGCGGGCACAGATACGCAGTATTTT.

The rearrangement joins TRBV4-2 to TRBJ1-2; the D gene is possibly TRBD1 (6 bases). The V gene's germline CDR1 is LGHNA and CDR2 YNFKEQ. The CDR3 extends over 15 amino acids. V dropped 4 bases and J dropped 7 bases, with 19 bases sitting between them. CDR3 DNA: TGTGCCAGCAGCCCTGGCCAAGGGGGGATCGGTGGCTACACCTTC. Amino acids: CASSPGQGGIGGYTF.

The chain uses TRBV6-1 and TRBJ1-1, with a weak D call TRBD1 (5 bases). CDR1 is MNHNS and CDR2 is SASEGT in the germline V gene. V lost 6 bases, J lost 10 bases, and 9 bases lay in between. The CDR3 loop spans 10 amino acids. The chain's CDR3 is CASRDSGAFF. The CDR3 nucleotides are TGTGCCAGCAGAGACAGTGGAGCTTTCTTT.

The CDR3 loop is CASSGRGTGDTEAFF. DNA of the CDR3: TGTGCCAGTAGTGGCAGGGGGACTGGGGACACTGAAGCTTTCTTT. The V gene is TRBV19, the J gene TRBJ1-1, with 7 nucleotides matching TRBD1. CDR1 is LNHDA and CDR2 is SQIVND in the germline V gene (reference sequence). The CDR3 is 15 amino acids. V shed 5 bases, J shed 3 bases, and the junction held 9 bases outside the gene matches.